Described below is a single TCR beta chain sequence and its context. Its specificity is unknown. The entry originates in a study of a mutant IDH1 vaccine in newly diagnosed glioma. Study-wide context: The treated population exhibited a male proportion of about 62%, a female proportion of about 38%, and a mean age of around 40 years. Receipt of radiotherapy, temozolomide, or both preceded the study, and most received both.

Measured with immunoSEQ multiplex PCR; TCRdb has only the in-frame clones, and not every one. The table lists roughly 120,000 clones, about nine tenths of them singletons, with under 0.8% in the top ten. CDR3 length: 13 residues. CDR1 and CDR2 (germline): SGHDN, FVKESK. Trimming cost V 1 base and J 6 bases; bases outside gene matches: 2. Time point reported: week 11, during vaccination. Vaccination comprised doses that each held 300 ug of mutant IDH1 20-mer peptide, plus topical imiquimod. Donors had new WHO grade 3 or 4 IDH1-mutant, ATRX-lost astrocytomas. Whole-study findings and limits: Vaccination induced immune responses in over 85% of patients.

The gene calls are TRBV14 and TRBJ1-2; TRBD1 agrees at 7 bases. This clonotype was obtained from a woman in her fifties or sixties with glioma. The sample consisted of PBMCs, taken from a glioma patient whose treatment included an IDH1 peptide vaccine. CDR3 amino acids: CASSQVGTDGYTF. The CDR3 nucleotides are TGTGCCAGCAGCCAAGTTGGGACAGATGGCTACACCTTC.